Listed below are T cell receptor beta chains from one sample, sequenced in a study of Ad26.COV2.S vaccination and SARS-CoV-2 variants. The repertoire was sequenced with immunoSEQ multiplex PCR; TCRdb's copy has only in-frame clones and lacks some. In the table there are 300,000 to 400,000 clones, just over 90% of which are singletons. Here the sequenced sample was peripheral blood, taken after recovery from COVID-19. Receptors originate from a human donor who had recovered from COVID-19. Each CDR3 is given with its conserved first and last residue. A D gene is named only where the DNA matches it firmly. Clone size is shown for a subset of rows, as once, few, many or a class of expanded clone.

abundance	d_gene	j_gene	v_gene	CDR3aa	CDR3nt
NA	NA	TRBJ1-1	TRBV19	CASSIGRGNTEAFF	TGTGCCAGTAGTATAGGCAGGGGCAACACTGAAGCTTTCTTT
NA	NA	TRBJ1-1	TRBV2	CASSFEGEAFF	TGTGCCAGCAGTTTCGAAGGGGAAGCTTTCTTT
once	NA	TRBJ2-5	TRBV3-1/TRBV3-2	CASSQGKGFPFQETQYF	TGTGCCAGCAGCCAAGGGAAGGGGTTTCCTTTCCAAGAGACCCAGTACTTC
NA	TRBD1	TRBJ1-2	TRBV5-4	CASSDIPGGPWYGYTF	TGTGCCAGCAGTGATATCCCAGGGGGTCCTTGGTATGGCTACACCTTC
NA	TRBD1	TRBJ1-4	TRBV7-2	CASSSDRGATNEKLFF	TGTGCCAGCAGCTCCGACAGGGGTGCAACTAATGAAAAACTGTTTTTT
NA	NA	TRBJ2-7	TRBV15	CATSRQGDSVEQYF	TGTGCCACCAGCAGACAGGGTGATTCGGTCGAGCAGTACTTC
NA	NA	TRBJ2-3	TRBV7-6	CASSMDIASTDTQYF	TGTGCCAGCAGCATGGACATTGCTAGCACAGATACGCAGTATTTT
NA	NA	TRBJ2-7	TRBV3-1/TRBV3-2	CASSLPGLPYEQYF	TGTGCCAGCAGCCTGCCGGGACTTCCCTACGAGCAGTACTTC
NA	NA	TRBJ1-5	TRBV9	CASSVGPGNQPQHF	TGTGCCAGCAGCGTAGGTCCTGGAAATCAGCCCCAGCATTTT
NA	TRBD2	TRBJ2-1	TRBV11-3	CASSSSGGSVDNEQFF	TGTGCCAGCAGCTCTAGCGGGGGGTCAGTGGACAATGAGCAGTTCTTC
few	NA	TRBJ1-5	TRBV7-8	CASSPLDQPQHF	TGTGCCAGCAGCCCCCTCGATCAGCCCCAGCATTTT
NA	NA	TRBJ1-1	TRBV7-2	CASSFSRQTEAFF	TGTGCCAGCAGCTTCTCGCGGCAGACTGAAGCTTTCTTT
NA	NA	TRBJ1-6	TRBV5-1	CASSLGTASNSPLHF	TGCGCCAGCAGCTTGGGGACGGCTTCAAATTCACCCCTCCACTTT
NA	TRBD1	TRBJ1-3	TRBV18	CASSPQGQGFFHPGNTIYF	TGTGCCAGCTCACCACAGGGACAGGGATTTTTTCATCCTGGAAACACCATATATTTT
NA	NA	TRBJ1-4	TRBV19	CASTLPGTNEKLFF	TGTGCCAGTACCTTACCTGGGACTAATGAAAAACTGTTTTTT
NA	NA	TRBJ2-3	TRBV25-1	CASSQDTADTQYF	TGTGCCAGCAGCCAGGACACCGCAGATACGCAGTATTTT
NA	NA	TRBJ1-2	TRBV5-6	CASSRDPSGGYTF	TGTGCCAGCAGCCGGGACCCCTCGGGAGGCTACACCTTC
NA	NA	TRBJ1-2	TRBV7-2	CASSHGVGYGYTF	TGTGCCAGCAGCCACGGGGTCGGGTATGGCTACACCTTC
NA	TRBD1	TRBJ1-1	TRBV9	CASSGQGVRGTEAFF	TGTGCCAGCAGCGGACAGGGGGTAAGAGGTACTGAAGCTTTCTTT
NA	NA	TRBJ1-1	TRBV2	CASSVGRGSEAFF	TGTGCCAGCTCGGTCGGAAGAGGATCCGAAGCTTTCTTT
NA	NA	TRBJ2-2	TRBV18	CASSPRGTGELFF	TGTGCCAGCTCCCCCAGGGGCACCGGGGAGCTGTTTTTT
once	TRBD2	TRBJ2-1	TRBV5-1	CASSLGTSGGLSSYNEQFF	TGCGCCAGCAGCTTGGGGACTAGCGGGGGTCTGAGCTCCTACAATGAGCAGTTCTTC
once	TRBD1	TRBJ2-7	TRBV7-9	CASSPRDRLYEQYF	TGTGCCAGCAGCCCCCGGGACAGGTTATACGAGCAGTACTTC
NA	TRBD2	TRBJ2-3	TRBV19	CASTPSGVDTQYF	TGTGCCAGTACCCCTAGCGGGGTAGATACGCAGTATTTT
NA	NA	TRBJ2-7	TRBV12-3/TRBV12-4	CASSLGQDYEQYF	TGTGCCAGCAGTTTGGGGCAGGACTACGAGCAGTACTTC
NA	NA	TRBJ1-1	TRBV7-9	CASSPDLNTEAFF	TGTGCCAGCAGCCCCGACCTGAACACTGAAGCTTTCTTT
NA	TRBD1	TRBJ1-2	TRBV6-6	CASSYEQGVRGYTF	TGTGCCAGCAGTTACGAACAGGGGGTTAGAGGCTACACCTTC
once	NA	TRBJ2-1	TRBV2	CASVDQVAFSNEQFF	TGTGCCAGCGTCGATCAGGTCGCGTTTTCCAATGAGCAGTTCTTC
NA	NA	TRBJ2-3	TRBV6-1	CASSEAHSLGTDTQYF	TGTGCCAGCAGTGAAGCACACAGTCTTGGCACAGATACGCAGTATTTT
NA	NA	TRBJ2-3	TRBV11-2	CASSLIHGEGTQYF	TGTGCCAGCAGCTTGATCCATGGGGAAGGTACGCAGTATTTT
NA	TRBD1	TRBJ1-1	TRBV14	CASSQDPGTGGIEAFF	TGTGCCAGCAGCCAAGACCCGGGGACAGGGGGCATAGAAGCTTTCTTT
NA	TRBD1	TRBJ1-1	TRBV9	CASSADRGLDTEAFF	TGTGCCAGCAGCGCCGACAGGGGGTTGGACACTGAAGCTTTCTTT
NA	NA	TRBJ1-2	TRBV5-4	CASSFPGRMKVGYTF	TGTGCCAGCAGCTTTCCAGGGAGAATGAAAGTGGGCTACACCTTC
NA	NA	TRBJ1-1	TRBV27	CASSINRGNTEAFF	TGTGCCAGCAGTATAAACCGAGGGAACACTGAAGCTTTCTTT
NA	TRBD2	TRBJ2-1	TRBV18	CASSHRLAGDKNEQFF	TGTGCCAGCTCACACAGACTAGCGGGGGATAAGAATGAGCAGTTCTTC
NA	TRBD1	TRBJ2-7	TRBV5-6	CASSSGTGYYEQYF	TGTGCCAGCAGCTCCGGGACAGGATACTACGAGCAGTACTTC
NA	NA	TRBJ1-2	TRBV27	CASSLGPDGNYGYTF	TGTGCCAGCAGTTTGGGGCCGGACGGTAACTATGGCTACACCTTC
NA	NA	TRBJ2-5	TRBV5-6	CASSMGRRPETQYF	TGTGCCAGCAGCATGGGACGGCGGCCAGAGACCCAGTACTTC
NA	NA	TRBJ2-6	TRBV9	CASSRGAMRPGANVLTF	TGTGCCAGCAGCCGCGGGGCGATGAGGCCTGGGGCCAACGTCCTGACTTTC
NA	NA	TRBJ2-3	TRBV5-1	CASSQTAGATDTQYF	TGCGCCAGCAGTCAAACCGCCGGGGCCACAGATACGCAGTATTTT
NA	NA	TRBJ2-1	TRBV11-2	CASSLRVYGNEQFF	TGTGCCAGCAGCTTAAGGGTCTACGGTAATGAGCAGTTCTTC
NA	TRBD1	TRBJ2-3	TRBV2	CASSSGQSTDTQYF	TGTGCCAGCAGCTCGGGACAGAGCACAGATACGCAGTATTTT
NA	TRBD1	TRBJ2-7	TRBV29-1	CSVEAGTGTYEQYF	TGCAGCGTTGAGGCCGGGACAGGGACCTACGAGCAGTACTTC
NA	TRBD2	TRBJ2-1	TRBV9	CASSEGLDDEQFF	TGTGCCAGCAGCGAGGGACTAGACGATGAGCAGTTCTTC
NA	NA	TRBJ1-3	TRBV5-4	CASSLTGLGANTIYF	TGTGCCAGCAGCTTGACAGGCCTCGGGGCGAACACCATATATTTT
NA	NA	TRBJ1-1	TRBV14	CAIEPKGVQGEDTEAFF	TGTGCCATCGAACCGAAGGGGGTACAGGGTGAGGACACTGAAGCTTTCTTT
NA	TRBD2	TRBJ2-5	TRBV2	CASEPGGVETQYF	TGTGCCAGCGAGCCGGGGGGGGTAGAGACCCAGTACTTC
NA	TRBD1	TRBJ1-1	TRBV19	CASSIDHFGTGRTKAFF	TGTGCCAGTAGTATAGATCATTTTGGGACAGGGCGAACCAAAGCTTTCTTT
NA	TRBD1	TRBJ1-5	TRBV7-2	CASSLGGQGSNQPQHF	TGTGCCAGCAGCTTAGGAGGACAGGGGAGCAATCAGCCCCAGCATTTT
NA	NA	TRBJ2-7	TRBV6-5	CASSYSTPGVVVEQYF	TGTGCCAGCAGTTACTCGACCCCGGGGGTGGTGGTCGAGCAGTACTTC
NA	NA	TRBJ1-1	TRBV7-6	CASSPGQLNTEAFF	TGTGCCAGCAGTCCAGGACAGCTTAACACTGAAGCTTTCTTT